This T cell receptor (beta chain) emerged from a study of OX40 agonist ivuxolimab in advanced cancers. Generated by immunoSEQ multiplex PCR, the TCRdb table keeps only in-frame clones and is missing some. The sample lists approximately 71,000 clones, roughly 84% occurring once. This specimen consisted of CD4+ or CD8+ T cells sorted from blood, obtained in a trial of the OX40 agonist ivuxolimab. The receptor comes from an adult with an advanced solid tumor such as melanoma, head and neck, liver or kidney cancer.

The CDR3 DNA sequence: TGCGCCAGCAGCTTTTCGACAGGGACGGGTGAAAAACTGTTTTTT. Translation: CASSFSTGTGEKLFF. J is TRBJ1-4 and V is TRBV5-1; 7 bases are shared with TRBD1. CDR1 and CDR2 (germline): SGHRS, YFSETQ. This CDR3 has 15 residues. V shed 2 bases, J shed 7 bases, and the junction held 8 bases outside the gene matches.